Below are 11 T cell receptor beta chains sequenced from a single sample in a study of blood T cell repertoires in COVID-19. The protocol was immunoSEQ multiplex PCR, while the TCRdb copy is restricted to in-frame clones and leaves out a portion. The data contain approximately 410,000 clones, roughly 85% of them singletons. Sequencing was done on a sample of peripheral blood. These receptors came from a woman in her thirties with active or convalescent COVID-19.

This chain connects TRBV13 to TRBJ1-2; D gene unclear. The ends were cut back, 3 bases at V and 5 bases at J, with 16 bases in the middle. The CDR3 extends over 15 amino acids. Germline-derived CDR1 and CDR2 are PRHDT and FYEKMQ (reference sequence). Here the CDR3 reads CASSLSEGGGYGYTF. The CDR3 DNA is TGTGCCAGCAGCTTGAGTGAGGGAGGTGGTTATGGCTACACCTTC. Variable domain in full (rest from reference TRBV13 and TRBJ1-2): AAGVIQSPRHLIKEKRETATLKCYPIPRHDTVYWYQQGPGQDPQFLISFYEKMQSDKGSIPDRFSAQQFSDYHSELNMSSLELGDSALYFCASSLSEGGGYGYTFGSGTRLTVV.

The V and J genes are TRBV6-5 and TRBJ2-7; 7 nucleotides align to TRBD1. The junction had 5 bases not matched to a gene; V was cut back by 6 bases and J by 3 bases. Germline CDR1 MNHEY, CDR2 SVGAGI. The CDR3 has 13 amino acids. The CDR3, as DNA: TGTGCCAGCAGCAACAGGGGCGGCTACGAGCAGTACTTC. Its translation: CASSNRGGYEQYF.

CDR3 nucleotide sequence: TGTGCCAGTAGATTCGGGGAGCAGCCCCAGCATTTT. The encoded protein is CASRFGEQPQHF. The rearrangement uses TRBV19 and TRBJ1-5; the D is unclear. Trimming left V 6 bases short and J 7 bases short, with 10 bases between. The CDR3 runs 12 residues. Germline V gene data show CDR1 as LNHDA and CDR2 as SQIVND (reference sequence).

The rearrangement joins TRBV24-1 to TRBJ2-2, with TRBD1 identical over 7 bases. Germline V CDR1 and CDR2: KGHDR, SFDVKD. This CDR3 spans 14 amino acids. V shed 9 bases, J shed 2 bases, and the junction held 5 bases outside the gene matches. DNA for the CDR3: TGTGCCACCGGAGACAGGGATAACACCGGGGAGCTGTTTTTT. This encodes CATGDRDNTGELFF.

CDR3 protein: CASSLGASGPIIEQFF. CDR3 nucleotides: TGTGCCAGCAGCTTGGGGGCTAGCGGGCCCATTATTGAGCAGTTCTTC. This chain uses TRBV5-4 with TRBJ2-1, with TRBD2 identical over 8 bases. CDR1 is SGHNT, CDR2 YYREEE, per germline (reference sequence). Trimming took 0 bases from V and 9 from J; bases not matched to a gene: 11. The CDR3 contains 16 residues.

The J gene is TRBJ2-5, the V gene TRBV27, with 7 nucleotides matching TRBD2. CDR3 length: 15 amino acids. Germline V gene lookup returns CDR1 MNHEY and CDR2 SMNVEV (reference sequence). V lost 6 bases, J lost 2 bases, and 9 bases stayed unmatched. The CDR3 loop is CASSRLAWAQETQYF. DNA of the CDR3: TGTGCCAGCAGCCGACTAGCATGGGCGCAAGAGACCCAGTACTTC.

The V and J genes are TRBV5-1 and TRBJ2-1; the match to TRBD2 covers 14 bases. Looked up from germline, CDR1 is SGHRS and CDR2 is YFSETQ. V lost 3 bases and J lost 5; bases outside the gene matches: 4. CDR3 length equals 16 residues. CDR3 sequence (DNA): TGCGCCAGCAGCTCGGGACTAGCGGGAGACCACAATGAGCAGTTCTTC. It specifies CASSSGLAGDHNEQFF.

This chain joins TRBV23-1 and TRBJ1-2; perhaps TRBD1 as D (6 bases). TRBV23-1 carries the ORF label, with uncertain function. The CDR3 is 11 residues long. V was shortened by 5 bases and J by 8 bases, with 9 bases between the two germline ends. The CDR3 bases are TGCGCCAGCAGTACAGGGACCGGCTACACCTTC. Its translation: CASSTGTGYTF.

The V gene is TRBV23-1, the J gene TRBJ1-1, with D possibly being TRBD1 (6 bases). TRBV23-1 is classed as an ORF, of uncertain function. V dropped 0 bases and J dropped 4 bases, with 12 bases sitting between them. This CDR3 comprises 15 residues. The CDR3 spells CASSQSGARGTEAFF. CDR3 in DNA: TGCGCCAGCAGTCAATCTGGGGCCAGGGGCACTGAAGCTTTCTTT.

The rearrangement joins TRBV27 to TRBJ2-7, with TRBD1 matching 7 bases. Germline CDR1 reads MNHEY; CDR2 reads SMNVEV (reference sequence). The junction had 5 bases not matched to a gene; V was cut back by 3 bases and J by 3 bases. The CDR3 is made up of 14 amino acids. CDR3 amino acids: CASSFLGTVYEQYF. For the CDR3, the DNA is TGTGCCAGCAGTTTCCTCGGGACAGTCTACGAGCAGTACTTC.

The chain is built from TRBV7-7 and TRBJ2-5; TRBD1 aligns across 7 bases. The J segment lost 4 bases and the V segment lost 5 bases, leaving 4 bases of the junction unmatched. This CDR3 has 13 residues. Germline CDR1 SSHAT, CDR2 FNYEAQ (reference sequence). CDR3 in amino acids: CASSLGQVETQYF. In nucleotides, the CDR3 is TGTGCCAGCAGCCTCGGACAGGTAGAGACCCAGTACTTC. The full variable domain, rest sourced from reference TRBV7-7 and TRBJ2-5, is GAGVSQSPRYKVTKRGQDVTLRCDPISSHATLYWYQQALGQGPEFLTYFNYEAQPDKSGLPSDRFSAERPEGSISTLTIQRTEQRDSAMYRCASSLGQVETQYFGPGTRLLVL.